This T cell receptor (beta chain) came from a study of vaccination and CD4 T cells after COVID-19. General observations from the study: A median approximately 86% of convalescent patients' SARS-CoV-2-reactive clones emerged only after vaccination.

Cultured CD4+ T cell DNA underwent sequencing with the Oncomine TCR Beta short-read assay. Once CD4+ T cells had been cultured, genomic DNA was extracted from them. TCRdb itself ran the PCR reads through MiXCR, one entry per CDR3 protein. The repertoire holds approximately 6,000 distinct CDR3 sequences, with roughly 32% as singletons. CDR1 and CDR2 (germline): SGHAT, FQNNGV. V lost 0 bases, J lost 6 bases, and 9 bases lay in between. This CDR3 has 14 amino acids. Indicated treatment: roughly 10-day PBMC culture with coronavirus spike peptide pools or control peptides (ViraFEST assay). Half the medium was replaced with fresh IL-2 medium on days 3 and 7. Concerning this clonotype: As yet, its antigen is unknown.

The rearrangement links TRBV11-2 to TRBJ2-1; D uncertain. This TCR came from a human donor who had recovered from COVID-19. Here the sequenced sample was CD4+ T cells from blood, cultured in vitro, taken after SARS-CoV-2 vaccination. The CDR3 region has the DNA TGTGCCAGCAGCTTAGACCCAAGAGGCAATGAGCAGTTCTTC. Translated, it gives CASSLDPRGNEQFF.